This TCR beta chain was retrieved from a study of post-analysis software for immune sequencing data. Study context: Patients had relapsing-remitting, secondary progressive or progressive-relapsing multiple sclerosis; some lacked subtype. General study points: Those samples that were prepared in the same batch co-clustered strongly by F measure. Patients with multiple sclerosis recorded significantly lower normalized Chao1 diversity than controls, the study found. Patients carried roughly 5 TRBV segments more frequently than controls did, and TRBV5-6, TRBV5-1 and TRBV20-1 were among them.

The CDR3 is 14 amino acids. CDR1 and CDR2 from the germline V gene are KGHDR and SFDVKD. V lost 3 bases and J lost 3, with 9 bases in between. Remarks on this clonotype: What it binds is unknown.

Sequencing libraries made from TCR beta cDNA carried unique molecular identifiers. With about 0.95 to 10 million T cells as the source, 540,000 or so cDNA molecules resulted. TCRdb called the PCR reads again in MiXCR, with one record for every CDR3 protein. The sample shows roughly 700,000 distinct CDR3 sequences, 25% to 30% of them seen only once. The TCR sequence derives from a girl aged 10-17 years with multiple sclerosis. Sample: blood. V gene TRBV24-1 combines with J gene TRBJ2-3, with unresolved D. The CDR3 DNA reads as TGTGCCACCAGTGATCAGACCCGGACAGATACGCAGTATTTT. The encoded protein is CATSDQTRTDTQYF.